The clone carrying this TCR beta chain appeared once. The entry originates in a study of T cell changes during pregnancy in multiple sclerosis. The germline CDR1 and CDR2 sequences are SGHTA and FQGTGA. This CDR3 is 14 amino acids long. The V end lost 0 bases, the J end lost 5 bases, and 10 bases lay between the germline ends. TCRdb's table, derived via immunoSEQ multiplex PCR, lists solely in-frame clones and lacks some. The table lists 75,000 to 95,000 clones, under 95% of them singletons. This sample comprised peripheral blood, obtained before pregnancy. The chain has TRBV7-3 and TRBJ2-5; a weak D match, TRBD2 (5 bases). The TCR comes from a female donor with multiple sclerosis, enrolled in a pregnancy study. The CDR3: CASSLTATGETQYF. For the CDR3, the DNA is TGTGCCAGCAGCTTAACGGCTACGGGGGAGACCCAGTACTTC.